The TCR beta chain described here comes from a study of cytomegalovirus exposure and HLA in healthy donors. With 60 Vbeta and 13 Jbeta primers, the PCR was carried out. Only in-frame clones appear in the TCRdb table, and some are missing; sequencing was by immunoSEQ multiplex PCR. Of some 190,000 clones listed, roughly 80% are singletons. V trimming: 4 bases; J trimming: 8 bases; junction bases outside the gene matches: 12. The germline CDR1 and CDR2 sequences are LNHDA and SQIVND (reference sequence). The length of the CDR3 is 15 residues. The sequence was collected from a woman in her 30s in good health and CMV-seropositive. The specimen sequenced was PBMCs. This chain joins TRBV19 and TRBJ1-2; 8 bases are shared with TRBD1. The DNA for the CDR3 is TGTGCCAGTAGTACAGGGGGCGATTTCTTCGGAGGCTACACCTTC. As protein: CASSTGGDFFGGYTF.